A single count supports the clone carrying this TCR beta chain. This sample is part of a study of blood T cell repertoires in COVID-19. The V gene's germline CDR1 is LGHNA and CDR2 YNFKEQ. Trimming cost V 0 bases and J 0 bases, with 15 bases left between them. The length of the CDR3 is 18 residues. Original analysis: Reference gene primer amplification in the assay estimated nucleated cell counts. Only in-frame clones appear in the TCRdb table, and some are missing; sequencing was by immunoSEQ multiplex PCR. V and J calls and clone size are copied from that table; D and trimming were computed from the DNA. The repertoire has hundreds of thousands of clones, 85% of them found once; the top ten carry 6% to 9%.

The chain uses TRBV4-2 and TRBJ2-4; tentative D call: TRBD1 (6 bases). This TCR derives from a human donor in a cohort sampled during active COVID-19. Sequencing was carried out using peripheral blood. CDR3 sequence reads: CASSQDPGQSLAKNIQYF. CDR3 nucleotides: TGTGCCAGCAGCCAAGACCCCGGACAGAGTTTAGCCAAAAACATTCAGTACTTC.